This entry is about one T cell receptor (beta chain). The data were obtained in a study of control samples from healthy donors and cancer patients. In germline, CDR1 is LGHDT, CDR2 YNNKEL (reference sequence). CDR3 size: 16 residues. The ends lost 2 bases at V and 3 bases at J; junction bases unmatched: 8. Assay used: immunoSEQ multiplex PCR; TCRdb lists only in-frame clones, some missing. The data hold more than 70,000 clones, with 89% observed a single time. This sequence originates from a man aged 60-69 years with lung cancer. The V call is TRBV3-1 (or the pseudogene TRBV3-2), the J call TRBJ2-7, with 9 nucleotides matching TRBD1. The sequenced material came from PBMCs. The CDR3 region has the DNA TGTGCCAGCAGCCAACGAGTTGGGACAGGGTACTACGAGCAGTACTTC. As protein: CASSQRVGTGYYEQYF.